This entry lists 2 T cell receptor beta chains sequenced from one sample in a study of tumor and adjacent non-tumor tissue in lung cancer. No cell sorting was done before RNA was extracted from the tissue. The library came from three nested PCR rounds adapted from ARM-PCR protocols. TCRdb reprocessed the multiplex PCR reads with MiXCR, giving one entry per CDR3 protein. The sample holds just over 200,000 distinct CDR3 sequences, around 70% seen once. Material: lung tumor tissue. These TCRs come from a man aged 55 to 70 with non-small cell lung cancer.

This clonotype was recorded once. The final CDR3 position lacks the conserved phenylalanine or tryptophan, pointing to a likely read error. The chain joins TRBV6-1 to TRBJ1-1; tentative D call: TRBD1 (5 bases). CDR1 and CDR2 (germline): MNHNS, SASEGT. This CDR3 is built from 14 residues. CDR3 loop: CASSNRGADTDAFL. The CDR3 nucleotides are TGTGCCAGCAGCAACCGGGGCGCGGACACTGATGCTTTCTTA.

As for this clonotype: One base away lies a much larger clone, so this may be a sequencing read error. The rearrangement links TRBV20-1 to TRBJ1-5, with TRBD1 as a possible D gene (6 bases). The CDR3 is 16 amino acids. Trimming took 6 bases from V and 3 from J, leaving 21 bases between them. CDR1 and CDR2 from the germline V gene are DFQATT and SNEGSKA (reference sequence). The CDR3 region has the DNA TGCAGTGCGCGACAGGTTTCTGGCTCGAACAATCAGCCCCAGCATTTT. Protein sequence: CSARQVSGSNNQPQHF.